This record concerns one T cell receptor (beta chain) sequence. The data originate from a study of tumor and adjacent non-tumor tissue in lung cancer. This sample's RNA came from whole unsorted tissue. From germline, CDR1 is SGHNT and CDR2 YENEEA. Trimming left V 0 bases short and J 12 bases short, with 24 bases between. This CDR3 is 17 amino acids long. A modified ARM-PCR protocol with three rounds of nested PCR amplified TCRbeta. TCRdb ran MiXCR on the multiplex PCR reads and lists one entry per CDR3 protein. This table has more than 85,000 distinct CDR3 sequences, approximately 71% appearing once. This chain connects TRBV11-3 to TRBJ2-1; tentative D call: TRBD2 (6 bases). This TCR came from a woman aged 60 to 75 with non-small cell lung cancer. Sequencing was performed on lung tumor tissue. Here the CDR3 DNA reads TGTGCCAGCAGCTTAGAGTTGACTAGTGGGAGTCACAAAGCGCAGTTCTTC. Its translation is CASSLELTSGSHKAQFF.